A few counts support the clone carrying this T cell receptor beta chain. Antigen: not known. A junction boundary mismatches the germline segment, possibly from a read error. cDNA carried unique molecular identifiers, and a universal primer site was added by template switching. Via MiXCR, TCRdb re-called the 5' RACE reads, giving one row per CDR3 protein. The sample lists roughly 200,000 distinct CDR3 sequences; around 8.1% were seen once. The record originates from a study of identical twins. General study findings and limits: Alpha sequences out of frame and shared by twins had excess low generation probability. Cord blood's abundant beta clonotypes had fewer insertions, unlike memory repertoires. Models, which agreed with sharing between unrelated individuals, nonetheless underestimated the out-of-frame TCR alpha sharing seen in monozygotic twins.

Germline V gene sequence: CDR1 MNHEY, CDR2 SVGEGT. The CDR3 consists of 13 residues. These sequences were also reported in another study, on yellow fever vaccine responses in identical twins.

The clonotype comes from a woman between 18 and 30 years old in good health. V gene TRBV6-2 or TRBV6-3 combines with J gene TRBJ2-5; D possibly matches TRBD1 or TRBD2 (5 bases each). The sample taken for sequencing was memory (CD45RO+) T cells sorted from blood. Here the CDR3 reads CASSYRDSTEDHF. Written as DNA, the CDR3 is TGTGCCAGCAGTTACCGGGATTCGACAGAGGATCACTTC.